A single sample is the source of the 25 T cell receptor beta chains below, sequenced in a study of blood T cells in healthy people across ages. A sample-barcoded 5' primer and a J-beta primer mix were used in a second PCR of roughly 7 to 12 cycles. One entry per CDR3 protein results from TCRdb running MiXCR on the 5' RACE reads. There are around 1.5 million distinct CDR3 sequences in the sample; roughly 30% occur only once, and approximately 10% lies in the top ten. The sample taken for sequencing was blood. Receptors were obtained from a woman in her 30s in good health.

In this sample, this clonotype turned up a few times. This rearrangement joins TRBV10-3 to TRBJ1-5; D is unclear. There are 13 residues in the CDR3. From germline, CDR1 is ENHRY and CDR2 SYGVKD. The ends were cut back, 5 bases at V and 0 bases at J, with 5 bases in the middle. The CDR3 reads CAISHDSNQPQHF. The CDR3 DNA reads TGTGCCATCAGTCATGATAGCAATCAGCCCCAGCATTTT.

This clonotype was seen many times. One end of the junction fails to match germline, which may point to a read error. The chain joins TRBV4-1 to TRBJ2-7; D perhaps matches TRBD2 (6 bases). Germline lookup yields CDR1 MGHRA and CDR2 YSYEKL. This CDR3 region has 14 residues. CDR3 bases: TGTGCCAGCAGCCCCGGGACTCTTTCCTACGAGCAGTACTTC. As protein: CASSPGTLSYEQYF.

The rearrangement joins TRBV6-6 to TRBJ1-6, with D possibly being TRBD1 (6 bases). The CDR3 is 15 amino acids. Trimming cost V 4 bases and J 7 bases, with 14 bases left between them. Germline V gives CDR1 MNHNY, CDR2 SVGAGI (reference sequence). This CDR3 is CASSSPGGQNSPLHF. The DNA for the CDR3 is TGTGCCAGCAGTTCCCCCGGGGGGCAGAATTCACCCCTCCACTTT.

The table lists this clonotype with a few counts. The chain recombines TRBV4-1 with TRBJ1-6; 11 nucleotides match TRBD1. Germline values: CDR1 MGHRA, CDR2 YSYEKL. The trim removed 7 bases at V and 16 bases at J, leaving 6 bases unmatched. The CDR3 is made up of 12 amino acids. The CDR3 region is CASTGGQGELHF. CDR3 bases: TGCGCCAGCACAGGGGGACAGGGGGAGCTCCACTTT.

In its sample, this clonotype was seen a few times. This chain uses TRBV20-1 with TRBJ2-1; possibly TRBD1 or TRBD2 for D (5 bases each). Germline loops: CDR1 DFQATT, CDR2 SNEGSKA (reference sequence). The length of the CDR3 is 12 residues. V lost 8 bases to trimming and J lost 7 bases, with 15 bases between them. In nucleotides, the CDR3 is TGCAGTAGCCCGGGGCTGTATAATGAGCAGTTCTTC. Amino acid sequence: CSSPGLYNEQFF.

This clonotype was counted between two and nine times. The gene calls are TRBV20-1 and TRBJ1-5; a possible D gene is TRBD1 (5 bases). The V end lost 2 bases, the J end lost 6 bases, and 17 bases lay between the germline ends. This CDR3 contains 15 residues. Germline CDR1 reads DFQATT; CDR2 reads SNEGSKA (reference sequence). The CDR3 DNA sequence: TGCAGTGCTAGAACGCGGGGGTTTCGGGGTCAGCCCCAGCATTTT. Its translation is CSARTRGFRGQPQHF.

V is TRBV20-1 and J is TRBJ2-7; 13 bases are shared with TRBD2. Germline lookup yields CDR1 DFQATT and CDR2 SNEGSKA (reference sequence). Germline trimming cut 6 bases from V and 8 bases from J; bases unmatched to any gene: 7. This CDR3 comprises 13 residues. The CDR3 DNA reads TGCAGTGCCCCACTAGCGGGGGGGAGACAGCAGTACTTC. Its protein product is CSAPLAGGRQQYF.

The chain has TRBV6-1 and TRBJ2-7; D is undetermined. The germline V gene has CDR1 MNHNS and CDR2 SASEGT. There are 12 residues in the CDR3. Trimming pared 1 base from V and 3 bases from J, leaving 4 bases between. Here the CDR3 reads CASSEDIYEQYF. The DNA for the CDR3 is TGTGCCAGCAGTGAAGATATCTACGAGCAGTACTTC.

For the CDR3, the DNA is TGTGCCGCCCAGGAGAGTACAGGGGTGAACTACGAGCAGTACTTC. Amino acid sequence: CAAQESTGVNYEQYF. The chain joins TRBV10-3 to TRBJ2-7; 7 nucleotides line up with TRBD1. The CDR3 is 15 amino acids. Germline values: CDR1 ENHRY, CDR2 SYGVKD. V lost 11 bases, J lost 3 bases, and 16 bases stayed unmatched.

This clonotype has ten or more counts. V is TRBV13 and J is TRBJ2-7; TRBD2 matches 8 bases. Germline assignment: CDR1 PRHDT and CDR2 FYEKMQ (reference sequence). J gave up 1 base and V 4 bases, and 9 bases lay outside the gene matches. CDR3 size: 16 residues. The CDR3 DNA follows: TGTGCCAGCAGCTCAACTAGCGGAGGAGGGTCCTACGAGCAGTACTTC. This sequence encodes CASSSTSGGGSYEQYF.

This clonotype was counted at least ten times. The rearrangement joins TRBV7-9 to TRBJ2-5; possible D gene TRBD1, 6 bases. The CDR3 contains 15 residues. CDR1 is SEHNR and CDR2 is FQNEAQ in the germline V gene (reference sequence). Trimming removed 2 bases at V and 1 base at J, with 11 bases between. The CDR3 bases are TGTGCCAGCAGCTTACACGGACAGCGCCAAGAGACCCAGTACTTC. This gives the protein CASSLHGQRQETQYF.

The J gene is TRBJ2-5, the V gene TRBV11-1; 7 nucleotides align to TRBD1. The J segment lost 11 bases and the V segment lost 4 bases, leaving 13 bases of the junction unmatched. The CDR3 has 14 residues. Germline CDR1 reads SGHAT; CDR2 reads FQDESV (reference sequence). CDR3 nucleotides: TGTGCCAGCAGCTCGACAGGGTGGTACAATGAGCAGTACTTC. It is translated as CASSSTGWYNEQYF.

This clonotype was seen many times. This chain uses TRBV20-1 with TRBJ2-7, with 8 bases identical to TRBD1. Germline V lookup: CDR1 DFQATT, CDR2 SNEGSKA (reference sequence). Trimming removed 6 bases from V and 6 bases from J; junction bases left unmatched: 13. The CDR3 spans 14 residues. As DNA, the CDR3 is TGCAGTGCGAGGGGTGGACAGGGAGTAACCGAGCAGTACTTC. Translated, it gives CSARGGQGVTEQYF.

J is TRBJ1-2 and V is TRBV30; TRBD1 might be the D (6 bases). Germline lookup yields CDR1 GTSNPN and CDR2 SVGIG (reference sequence). The V gene lost 2 bases and the J gene lost 5 bases, with 9 bases spanning the gap. This CDR3 has 12 amino acids. The CDR3 loop is CAWSPQGYGYTF. CDR3 coding DNA: TGTGCCTGGAGTCCGCAGGGGTATGGCTACACCTTC.

This rearrangement joins TRBV27 to TRBJ2-3; TRBD1 matches 11 bases. With 7 bases clipped from V and 5 bases from J, the junction kept 14 bases outside the gene matches. The CDR3 length is 17 residues. Looked up from germline, CDR1 is MNHEY and CDR2 is SMNVEV (reference sequence). The DNA of the CDR3 is TGTGCCAGCACACCGGGACAGGGGGACAGTAGGGGAGATACGCAGTATTTT. It is translated as CASTPGQGDSRGDTQYF.

This clonotype was counted between two and nine times. This chain connects TRBV10-3 to TRBJ1-4; no firm D call. Germline CDR1 and CDR2: ENHRY and SYGVKD. V lost 10 bases to trimming and J lost 0 bases, with 9 bases between them. The CDR3 consists of 13 residues. CDR3 sequence (DNA): TGTGCCACTACCAGAACAACTAATGAAAAACTGTTTTTT. It encodes CATTRTTNEKLFF.

This clonotype has just a few counts. The chain links TRBV20-1 to TRBJ1-2, with D perhaps matching TRBD1 (6 bases). Trimming stripped 3 bases from V and 4 bases from J, with 12 bases between. The germline V gene has CDR1 DFQATT and CDR2 SNEGSKA (reference sequence). CDR3 length equals 13 residues. CDR3 loop: CSARHADSYGYTF. The CDR3 DNA follows: TGCAGTGCTAGGCACGCGGACAGCTATGGCTACACCTTC.

This chain joins TRBV6-8 and TRBJ2-7; D perhaps matches TRBD1 (5 bases). Germline CDR1 is MNHGY and CDR2 is SAAAGT. The CDR3 length is 14 residues. V shed 5 bases and J shed 7 bases, with 18 bases lying between them. The CDR3 region is CASSTPDTGLEQYF. CDR3 DNA: TGTGCCAGCAGTACTCCGGACACCGGGCTGGAGCAGTACTTC.

This chain joins TRBV4-1 and TRBJ2-7, with D perhaps matching TRBD1 (5 bases). The germline gives CDR1 MGHRA, CDR2 YSYEKL. V was shortened by 0 bases and J by 2 bases, with 17 bases between the two germline ends. There are 17 residues in the CDR3. The CDR3 sequence: CASSQEVIPGITYEQYF. CDR3 sequence (DNA): TGCGCCAGCAGCCAAGAAGTGATCCCAGGGATAACCTACGAGCAGTACTTC.

This clonotype was seen a few times. CDR3 sequence reads: CASSQLPSGEPYNEQFF. DNA of the CDR3: TGTGCCAGCAGCCAACTCCCTAGCGGGGAGCCCTACAATGAGCAGTTCTTC. The rearrangement uses TRBV3-1 and TRBJ2-1, with 9 positions matching TRBD2. The CDR3 totals 17 residues. Germline CDR1 is LGHDT and CDR2 is YNNKEL (reference sequence). Trimming cost V 2 bases and J 2 bases; bases outside gene matches: 7.

The chain couples TRBV6-5 to TRBJ2-7; 9 bases align to TRBD1. The germline V gene encodes CDR1 MNHEY and CDR2 SVGAGI. V shed 5 bases and J 6 bases; nucleotides not matched to a gene: 8. The CDR3 extends over 14 amino acids. CDR3 sequence reads: CASSPGTGWFEQYF. The CDR3 nucleotides read TGTGCCAGCAGTCCCGGGACAGGGTGGTTCGAGCAGTACTTC.

The sample holds many counts of this clonotype. This sequence joins TRBV10-3 and TRBJ2-7; weak D call: TRBD1 (6 bases). The V and J ends lost 6 bases and 5 bases respectively, with 17 bases between them. Germline CDR1 reads ENHRY; CDR2 reads SYGVKD. The CDR3 totals 14 residues. CDR3 in amino acids: CAISPPGAKNEQYF. CDR3 DNA sequence: TGTGCCATCAGCCCGCCAGGGGCGAAGAACGAGCAGTACTTC.

The V and J genes are TRBV11-2 and TRBJ1-2; weak D call: TRBD1 (6 bases). The CDR3 loop spans 15 amino acids. V gave up 0 bases and J gave up 4 bases, with 12 bases separating them. CDR1 and CDR2 (germline): SGHAT, FQNNGV. The CDR3 DNA reads TGTGCCAGCAGCTTAGAATCAAGGGGGACCTATGGCTACACCTTC. Translating gives CASSLESRGTYGYTF.

V and J are TRBV12-3 or TRBV12-4 and TRBJ2-3; D is perhaps TRBD1 (6 bases). The CDR3 totals 15 residues. V was cut by 7 bases and J by 2 bases, with 16 bases left in between. In DNA form, the CDR3 reads TGTGCCAGCACTCCCGGCCAGGGACACACAGATACGCAGTATTTT. It is translated as CASTPGQGHTDTQYF.

This clonotype was found many times. This chain joins TRBV29-1 and TRBJ2-7; no clear D. Germline V CDR1 and CDR2: SQVTM, ANQGSEA. Deletions cut 1 base from V and 0 bases from J, with 4 bases between. The CDR3 runs to 12 residues. CDR3 protein: CSVEVSSYEQYF. The CDR3 DNA sequence: TGCAGCGTTGAAGTCTCCTCCTACGAGCAGTACTTC.